These 3 T cell receptor beta chains share one sample of origin, sequenced in a study of T cell responses to AZD1222 COVID-19 vaccine (dated by TCRdb to 2020 to 2022). Sample time point, as interpreted from the label and publication: about 28 days (+/-7) after the second vaccine dose. Preparation of the library involved the immunoSEQ multiplex PCR assay. In TCRdb, the immuneACCESS table is reduced to in-frame sequences with V and J assigned. These tables do not hold every clone; where another copy was compared, an unresolved V gene accounts for under half, and the others remain unexplained. This sample lists 65,000 to 90,000 clones; about 88% were detected once. The ten top clones hold 7% to 10% of the sample. The sample in question was peripheral blood, obtained 28 days after the second AZD1222 dose. All receptors come from an adult who received the AZD1222 COVID-19 vaccine.

The chain uses TRBV29-1 and TRBJ1-6; TRBD1 agrees at 11 bases. Germline V gives CDR1 SQVTM, CDR2 ANQGSEA. Trimming cost V 5 bases and J 10 bases; bases outside gene matches: 7. The CDR3 has 14 residues. CDR3 sequence (DNA): TGCAGCGTTCGGACCGGGACAGGGGGATCACCCCTCCACTTT. Translated, it gives CSVRTGTGGSPLHF. The full variable domain, in which reference TRBV29-1 and TRBJ1-6 provide the parts outside the CDR3, is SAVISQKPSRDICQRGTSLTIQCQVDSQVTMMFWYRQQPGQSLTLIATANQGSEATYESGFVIDKFPISRPNLTFSTLTVSNMSPEDSSIYLCSVRTGTGGSPLHFGNGTRLTVT.

This clone came up once. The chain is built from TRBV28 and TRBJ2-7; tentative D call: TRBD2 (6 bases). Germline V gene data show CDR1 as MDHEN and CDR2 as SYDVKM. The CDR3 has 17 amino acids. Trimming took off 6 bases at V and 2 bases at J, with 23 bases between the two ends. The CDR3 loop is CASRPTRTNNIAYEQYF. CDR3 DNA: TGTGCCAGCAGACCGACTAGGACGAACAATATCGCCTACGAGCAGTACTTC.

The chain links TRBV2 to TRBJ2-7; D not resolved. Germline V gives CDR1 SNHLY, CDR2 FYNNEI. The CDR3 consists of 13 residues. The V and J ends lost 0 bases and 3 bases respectively, with 6 bases between them. CDR3 sequence reads: CASSEAWYYEQYV. Written as DNA, the CDR3 is TGTGCCAGCAGTGAAGCTTGGTACTACGAGCAGTACGTC.